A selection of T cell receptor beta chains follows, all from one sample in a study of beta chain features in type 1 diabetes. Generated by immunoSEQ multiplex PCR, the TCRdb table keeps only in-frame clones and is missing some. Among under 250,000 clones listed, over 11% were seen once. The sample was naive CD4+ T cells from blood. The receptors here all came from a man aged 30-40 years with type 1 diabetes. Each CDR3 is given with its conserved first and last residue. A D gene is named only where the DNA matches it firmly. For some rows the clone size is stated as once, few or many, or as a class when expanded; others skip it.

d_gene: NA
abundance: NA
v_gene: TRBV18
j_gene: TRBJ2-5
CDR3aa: CASSPPVQGLRETQYF
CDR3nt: TGTGCCAGCTCACCACCGGTACAGGGCTTAAGAGAGACCCAGTACTTC

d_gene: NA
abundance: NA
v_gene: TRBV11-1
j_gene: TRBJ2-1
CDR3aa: CASSRVSGYNEQFF
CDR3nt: TGTGCCAGCAGCCGAGTGAGCGGGTACAATGAGCAGTTCTTC

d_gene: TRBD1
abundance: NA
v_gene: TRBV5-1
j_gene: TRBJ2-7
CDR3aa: CASSLYGTGPYEQYF
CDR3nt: TGCGCCAGCAGCTTGTACGGGACAGGGCCCTACGAGCAGTACTTC

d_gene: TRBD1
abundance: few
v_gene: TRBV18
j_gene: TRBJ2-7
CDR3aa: CASSETGGYEQYF
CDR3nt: TGTGCCAGCTCAGAGACAGGGGGCTACGAGCAGTACTTC

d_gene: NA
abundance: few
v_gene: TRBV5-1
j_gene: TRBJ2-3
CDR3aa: CASSPEGGEDTQYF
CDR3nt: TGCGCCAGCAGCCCCGAGGGGGGGGAAGATACGCAGTATTTT

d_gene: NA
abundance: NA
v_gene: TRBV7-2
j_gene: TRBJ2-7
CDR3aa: CASSLTLASYEQYF
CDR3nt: TGTGCCAGCAGCTTAACACTAGCTTCCTACGAGCAGTACTTC

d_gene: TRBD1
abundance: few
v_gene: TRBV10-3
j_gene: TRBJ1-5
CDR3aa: CAISEGTGTHQPQHF
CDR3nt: TGTGCCATCAGTGAGGGGACAGGGACCCATCAGCCCCAGCATTTT

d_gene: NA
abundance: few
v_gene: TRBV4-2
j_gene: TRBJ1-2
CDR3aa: CASSQVEGPVGYTF
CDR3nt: TGTGCCAGCAGCCAAGTCGAGGGCCCCGTAGGCTACACCTTC

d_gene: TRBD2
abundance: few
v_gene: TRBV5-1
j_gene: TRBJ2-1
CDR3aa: CASSFGSGRGDNEQFF
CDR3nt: TGCGCCAGCAGCTTTGGTAGCGGGAGAGGCGACAATGAGCAGTTCTTC

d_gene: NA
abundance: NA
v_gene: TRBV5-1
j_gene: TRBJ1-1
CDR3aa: CASSPDGRSKGNTEAFF
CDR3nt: TGCGCCAGCAGCCCGGACGGGAGGTCCAAGGGAAACACTGAAGCTTTCTTT

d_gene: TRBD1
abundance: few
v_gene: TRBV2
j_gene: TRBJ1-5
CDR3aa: CASSESGQGNNQPQHF
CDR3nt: TGTGCCAGCAGTGAAAGCGGACAGGGAAACAATCAGCCCCAGCATTTT

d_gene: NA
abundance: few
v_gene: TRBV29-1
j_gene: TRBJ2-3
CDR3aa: CSVEGHSDTDTQYF
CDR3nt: TGCAGCGTTGAAGGACACTCCGACACAGATACGCAGTATTTT

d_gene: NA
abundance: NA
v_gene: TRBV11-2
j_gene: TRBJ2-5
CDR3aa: CASSLAFRGGETQYF
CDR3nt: TGTGCCAGCAGCTTAGCGTTCAGGGGCGGGGAGACCCAGTACTTC

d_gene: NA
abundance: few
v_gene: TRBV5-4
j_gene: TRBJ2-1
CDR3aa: CASSLGRGRYEQFF
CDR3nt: TGTGCCAGCAGCTTGGGACGGGGGAGGTATGAGCAGTTCTTC

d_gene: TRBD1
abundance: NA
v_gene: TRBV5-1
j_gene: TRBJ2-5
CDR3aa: CASSAWDSRGETQYF
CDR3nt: TGCGCCAGCAGCGCCTGGGACAGCCGGGGCGAGACCCAGTACTTC

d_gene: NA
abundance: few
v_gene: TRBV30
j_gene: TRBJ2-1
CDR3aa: CAWSPRRGTGSYNEQFF
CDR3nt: TGTGCCTGGAGCCCCCGAAGGGGCACTGGCTCCTACAATGAGCAGTTCTTC

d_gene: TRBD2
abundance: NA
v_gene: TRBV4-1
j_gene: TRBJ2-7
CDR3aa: CASSRSGSYEQYF
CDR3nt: TGCGCCAGCAGCCGCAGCGGGAGCTACGAGCAGTACTTC

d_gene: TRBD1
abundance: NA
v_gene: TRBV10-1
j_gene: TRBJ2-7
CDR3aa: CASSPTGISSYEQYF
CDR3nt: TGCGCCAGCAGCCCGACAGGGATTAGCTCCTACGAGCAGTACTTC

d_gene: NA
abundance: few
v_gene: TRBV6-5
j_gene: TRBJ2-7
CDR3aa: CASSYNGQGPYEQYF
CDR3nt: TGTGCCAGCAGTTACAACGGTCAGGGGCCGTACGAGCAGTACTTC

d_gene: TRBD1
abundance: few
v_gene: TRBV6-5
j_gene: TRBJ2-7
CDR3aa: CASSSTGGHEQYF
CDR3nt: TGTGCCAGCAGTTCGACAGGGGGCCACGAGCAGTACTTC

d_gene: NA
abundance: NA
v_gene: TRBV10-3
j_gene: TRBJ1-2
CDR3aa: CAISGEPAGGYTF
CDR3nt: TGTGCCATCAGTGGGGAGCCAGCAGGTGGCTACACCTTC

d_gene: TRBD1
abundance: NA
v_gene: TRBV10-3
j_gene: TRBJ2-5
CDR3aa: CAISEGLTGVGETQYF
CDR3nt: TGTGCCATCAGTGAGGGTTTAACAGGGGTCGGAGAGACCCAGTACTTC

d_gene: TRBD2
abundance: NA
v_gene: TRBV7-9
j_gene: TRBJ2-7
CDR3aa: CASSPGLAETYEQYF
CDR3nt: TGTGCCAGCAGCCCCGGACTAGCGGAGACCTACGAGCAGTACTTC

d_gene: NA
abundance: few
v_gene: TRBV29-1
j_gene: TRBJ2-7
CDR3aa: CSVAGINSYEQYF
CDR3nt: TGCAGCGTTGCAGGGATAAACTCCTACGAGCAGTACTTC

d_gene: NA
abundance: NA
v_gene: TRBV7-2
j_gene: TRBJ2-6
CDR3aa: CASSLRGSGANVLTF
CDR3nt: TGTGCCAGCAGCTTACGTGGGAGTGGGGCCAACGTCCTGACTTTC

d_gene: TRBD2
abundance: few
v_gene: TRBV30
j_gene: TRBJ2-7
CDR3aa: CAWRRTSSYEQYF
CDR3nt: TGTGCCTGGAGGAGGACTAGTTCCTACGAGCAGTACTTC

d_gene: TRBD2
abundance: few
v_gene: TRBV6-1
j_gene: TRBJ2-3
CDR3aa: CASSERGDTDTQYF
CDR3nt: TGTGCCAGCAGCGAGCGGGGAGACACAGATACGCAGTATTTT

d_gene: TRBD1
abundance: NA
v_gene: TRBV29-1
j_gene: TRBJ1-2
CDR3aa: CSVEEGGGGPSNYGYTF
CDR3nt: TGCAGCGTTGAAGAGGGTGGAGGGGGCCCCTCTAACTATGGCTACACCTTC

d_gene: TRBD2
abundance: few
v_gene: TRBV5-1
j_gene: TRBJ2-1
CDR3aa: CASSLSGRGSYNEQFF
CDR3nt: TGCGCCAGCAGCTTGAGCGGGAGAGGATCCTACAATGAGCAGTTCTTC

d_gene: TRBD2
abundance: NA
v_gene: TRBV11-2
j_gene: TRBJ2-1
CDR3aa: CASSSGLATSYNEQFF
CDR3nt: TGTGCCAGCAGCTCCGGACTAGCGACCTCCTACAATGAGCAGTTCTTC

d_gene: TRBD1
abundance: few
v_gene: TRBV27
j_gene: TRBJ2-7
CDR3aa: CASSGSGQPYF
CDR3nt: TGTGCCAGCAGTGGCTCGGGACAGCCGTACTTC

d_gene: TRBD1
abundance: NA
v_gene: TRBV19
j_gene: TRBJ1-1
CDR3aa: CASRDRGDTEAFF
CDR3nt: TGTGCCAGTAGGGACAGGGGGGACACTGAAGCTTTCTTT

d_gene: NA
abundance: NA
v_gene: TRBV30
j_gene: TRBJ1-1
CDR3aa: CAWSAQANTEAFF
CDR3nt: TGTGCCTGGAGTGCACAGGCAAACACTGAAGCTTTCTTT

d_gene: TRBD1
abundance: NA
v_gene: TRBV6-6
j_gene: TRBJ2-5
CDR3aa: CASSRGRVETQYF
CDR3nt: TGTGCCAGCTCCAGGGGGCGCGTGGAGACCCAGTACTTC

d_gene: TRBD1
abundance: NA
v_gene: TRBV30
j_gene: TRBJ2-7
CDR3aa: CAWSLAGGWEQYF
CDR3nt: TGTGCCTGGAGTCTAGCAGGGGGCTGGGAGCAGTACTTC

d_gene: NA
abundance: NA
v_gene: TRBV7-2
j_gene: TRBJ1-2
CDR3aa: CASSPRGWGYGYTF
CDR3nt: TGTGCCAGCAGCCCGCGGGGGTGGGGATATGGCTACACCTTC

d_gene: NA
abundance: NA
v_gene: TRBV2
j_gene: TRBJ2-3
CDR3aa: CASSSDSTDTQYF
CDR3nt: TGTGCCAGCAGTAGCGACAGCACAGATACGCAGTATTTT

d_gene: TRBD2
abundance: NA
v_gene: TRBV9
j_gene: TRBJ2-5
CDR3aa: CASSPGGLAGAGEETQYF
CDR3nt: TGTGCCAGCAGCCCGGGTGGACTAGCGGGAGCGGGAGAGGAGACCCAGTACTTC

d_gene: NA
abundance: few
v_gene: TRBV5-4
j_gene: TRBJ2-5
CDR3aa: CASSLLGRSGDQETQYF
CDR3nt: TGTGCCAGCAGCTTGTTGGGACGATCGGGGGACCAAGAGACCCAGTACTTC

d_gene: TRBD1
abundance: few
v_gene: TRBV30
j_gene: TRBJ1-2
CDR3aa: CAWSSDRGYGYTF
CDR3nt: TGTGCCTGGAGCTCAGACAGGGGCTATGGCTACACCTTC

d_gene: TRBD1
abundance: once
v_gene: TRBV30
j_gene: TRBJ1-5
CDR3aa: CAWSPGGDQPQHF
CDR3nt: TGTGCCTGGAGTCCAGGGGGCGATCAGCCCCAGCATTTT

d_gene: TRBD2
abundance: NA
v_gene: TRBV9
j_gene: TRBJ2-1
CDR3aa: CASSLAGTSPYNEQFF
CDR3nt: TGTGCCAGCAGCTTAGCCGGGACTAGCCCCTACAATGAGCAGTTCTTC

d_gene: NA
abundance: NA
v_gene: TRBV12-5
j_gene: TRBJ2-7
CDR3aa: CASGLVGATYEQYF
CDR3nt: TGTGCTAGTGGTTTGGTAGGGGCCACCTACGAGCAGTACTTC

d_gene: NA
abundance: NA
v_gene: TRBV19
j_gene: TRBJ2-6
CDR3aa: CASSITGSGANVLTF
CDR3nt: TGTGCCAGTAGTATAACGGGGTCCGGGGCCAACGTCCTGACTTTC

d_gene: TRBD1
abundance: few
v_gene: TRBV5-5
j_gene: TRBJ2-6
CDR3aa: CASSSTGTGANVLTF
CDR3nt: TGTGCCAGCAGCTCGACAGGGACTGGGGCCAACGTCCTGACTTTC

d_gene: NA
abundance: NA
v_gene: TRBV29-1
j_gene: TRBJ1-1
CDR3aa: CSVPPGTILYTEAFF
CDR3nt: TGCAGCGTTCCACCCGGAACTATCCTGTACACTGAAGCTTTCTTT

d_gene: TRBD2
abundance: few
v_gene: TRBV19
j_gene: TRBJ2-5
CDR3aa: CASTGLAGSETQYF
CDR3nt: TGTGCCAGTACGGGACTAGCGGGGAGTGAGACCCAGTACTTC

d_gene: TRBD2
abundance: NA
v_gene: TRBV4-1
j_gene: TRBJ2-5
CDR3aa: CASSQDWASGNQETQYF
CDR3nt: TGCGCCAGCAGCCAAGATTGGGCTAGCGGGAACCAAGAGACCCAGTACTTC

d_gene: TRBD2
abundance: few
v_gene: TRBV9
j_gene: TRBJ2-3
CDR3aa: CASSGGGASTDTQYF
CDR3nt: TGTGCCAGCAGCGGGGGGGGAGCTAGCACAGATACGCAGTATTTT

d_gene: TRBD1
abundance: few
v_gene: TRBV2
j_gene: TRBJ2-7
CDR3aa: CASSDQGASYEQYF
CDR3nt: TGTGCCAGCAGCGACCAGGGGGCCTCCTACGAGCAGTACTTC

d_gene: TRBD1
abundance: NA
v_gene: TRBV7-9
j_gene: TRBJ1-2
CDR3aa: CASSILAPGQGSHGYTF
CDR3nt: TGTGCCAGCAGCATACTGGCTCCGGGACAGGGGAGTCATGGCTACACCTTC

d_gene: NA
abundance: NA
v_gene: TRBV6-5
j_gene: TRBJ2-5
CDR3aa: CASSYWSGRQETQYF
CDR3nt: TGTGCCAGCAGTTACTGGTCAGGGCGCCAAGAGACCCAGTACTTC

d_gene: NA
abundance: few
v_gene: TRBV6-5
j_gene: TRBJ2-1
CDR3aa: CASSYGGTQQFF
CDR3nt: TGTGCCAGCAGTTACGGGGGGACCCAGCAGTTCTTC

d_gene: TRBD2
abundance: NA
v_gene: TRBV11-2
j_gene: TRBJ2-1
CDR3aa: CASSGRTSGPYNEQFF
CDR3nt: TGTGCCAGCAGCGGCAGGACTAGCGGACCCTACAATGAGCAGTTCTTC

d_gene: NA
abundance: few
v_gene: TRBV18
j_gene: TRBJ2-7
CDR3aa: CASSRDYEQYF
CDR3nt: TGTGCCAGCTCTCGGGACTACGAGCAGTACTTC

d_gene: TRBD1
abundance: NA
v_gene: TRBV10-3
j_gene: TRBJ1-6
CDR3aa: CAISESGQGNSPLHF
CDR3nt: TGTGCCATCAGTGAGTCTGGACAGGGGAATTCACCCCTCCACTTT

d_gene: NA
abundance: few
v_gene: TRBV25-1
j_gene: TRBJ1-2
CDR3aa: CASSEIGAGIYGYTF
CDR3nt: TGTGCCAGCAGTGAGATAGGGGCGGGAATCTATGGCTACACCTTC

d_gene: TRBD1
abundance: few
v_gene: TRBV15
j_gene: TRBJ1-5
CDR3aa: CATSGDRGDNQPQHF
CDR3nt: TGTGCCACCAGCGGGGACAGGGGGGACAATCAGCCCCAGCATTTT

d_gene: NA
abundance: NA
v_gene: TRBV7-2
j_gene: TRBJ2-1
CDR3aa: CASSSPGGEQFF
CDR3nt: TGTGCCAGCAGCTCGCCAGGGGGGGAGCAGTTCTTC

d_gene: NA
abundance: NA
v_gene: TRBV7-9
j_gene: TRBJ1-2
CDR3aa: CASSPGVLAYGYTF
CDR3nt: TGTGCCAGCAGCCCAGGCGTTTTGGCCTATGGCTACACCTTC